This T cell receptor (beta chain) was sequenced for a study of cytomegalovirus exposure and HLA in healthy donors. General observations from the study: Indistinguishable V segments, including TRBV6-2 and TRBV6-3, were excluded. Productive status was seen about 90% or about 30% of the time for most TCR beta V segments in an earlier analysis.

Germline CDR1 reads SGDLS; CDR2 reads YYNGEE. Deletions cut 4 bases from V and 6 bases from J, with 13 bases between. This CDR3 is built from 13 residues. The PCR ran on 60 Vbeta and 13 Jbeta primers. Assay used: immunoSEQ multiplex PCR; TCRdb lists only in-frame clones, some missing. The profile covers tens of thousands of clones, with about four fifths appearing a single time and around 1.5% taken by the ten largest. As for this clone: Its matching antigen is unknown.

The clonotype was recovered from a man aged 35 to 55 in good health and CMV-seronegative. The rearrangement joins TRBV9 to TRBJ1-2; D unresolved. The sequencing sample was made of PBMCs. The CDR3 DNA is TGTGCCAGCAGCCCAAGTCCCGGGGATGGCTACACCTTC. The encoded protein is CASSPSPGDGYTF.